The 10 T cell receptor beta chains reported below all come from one sample, sequenced in a study of T cells in Graves' hyperthyroidism and ophthalmopathy. Template material for amplifying TCR beta CDR3 regions consisted of RNA transcripts. The HTBI set primed first-round TCR CDR3 RT-PCR. Using its own MiXCR run on the multiplex PCR reads, TCRdb lists one record per CDR3 protein. This table has fewer than 700,000 distinct CDR3 sequences, around 16% appearing once. Material: blood. Source of these receptors: a woman between 25 and 40 years old with Graves' hyperthyroidism.

This clonotype was recorded at least ten times. The chain carries TRBV10-3 and TRBJ2-1, with 10 bases lining up with TRBD1. CDR1 and CDR2 from the germline V gene are ENHRY and SYGVKD. The CDR3 is 15 amino acids. The ends lost 4 bases at V and 4 bases at J; junction bases unmatched: 4. The CDR3 protein is CAISGRDRGYNEQFF. CDR3 bases: TGTGCCATCAGTGGCCGGGACAGGGGATACAATGAGCAGTTCTTC.

The table lists this clonotype with a few counts. The genes are TRBV2 and TRBJ1-5, with 8 bases lining up with TRBD1. Germline CDR1 SNHLY, CDR2 FYNNEI. The J segment lost 7 bases and the V segment lost 6 bases, leaving 5 bases of the junction unmatched. This CDR3 spans 13 amino acids. The chain's CDR3 is CASSQTGEQPQHF. CDR3 coding DNA: TGTGCCAGCAGCCAGACAGGGGAGCAGCCCCAGCATTTT.

The CDR3 sequence is CASSPMVGRMKKLFF. CDR3 in DNA: TGTGCCAGCAGCCCGATGGTGGGGAGGATGAAAAAACTGTTTTTT. V is TRBV5-6 and J is TRBJ1-4; D uncertain. The CDR3 is 15 residues long. Germline V lookup: CDR1 SGHDT, CDR2 YYEEEE. V was clipped by 4 bases and J by 9 bases, with 19 bases between them.

The V call is TRBV10-1, the J call TRBJ2-1, with TRBD2 matching 16 bases. The length of the CDR3 is 17 residues. With 2 bases clipped from V and 10 bases from J, the junction kept 8 bases outside the gene matches. Germline V lookup: CDR1 WNHNN, CDR2 SYGVQD (reference sequence). The CDR3 here is CASSETPGLAGGQEQFF. The CDR3 DNA reads as TGCGCCAGCAGTGAGACGCCGGGACTAGCGGGAGGGCAGGAGCAGTTCTTC.

This clonotype was counted ten times or more. V gene TRBV28 combines with J gene TRBJ2-7; D unresolved. Germline CDR1 and CDR2: MDHEN and SYDVKM. The CDR3 spans 13 residues. V lost 1 base to trimming and J lost 6 bases, with 10 bases between them. For the CDR3, the DNA is TGTGCCAGCAGTTTATTTGGGGTTGGCGAGCAGTACTTC. Residues: CASSLFGVGEQYF. Full variable domain (missing parts from reference TRBV28 and TRBJ2-7): DVKVTQSSRYLVKRTGEKVFLECVQDMDHENMFWYRQDPGLGLRLIYFSYDVKMKEKGDIPEGYSVSREKKERFSLILESASTNQTSMYLCASSLFGVGEQYFGPGTRLTVT.

This clonotype was seen at least ten times. V and J are TRBV28 and TRBJ2-1; 8 bases agree with TRBD1. From germline, CDR1 is MDHEN and CDR2 SYDVKM. This CDR3 spans 14 amino acids. Trimming at V came to 5 bases and at J to 9 bases, leaving 9 bases not matched to a gene. CDR3 loop: CASSPHRQGIEQFF. CDR3 nucleotide sequence: TGTGCCAGCAGTCCTCATCGACAGGGGATTGAGCAGTTCTTC.

This chain joins TRBV14 and TRBJ2-7; D may correspond to TRBD1 or TRBD2 (6 bases each). V lost 4 bases and J 4 bases, leaving 14 bases between the germline ends. The V gene's germline CDR1 is SGHDN and CDR2 FVKESK. This CDR3 has 14 amino acids. This CDR3 reads CASSPWGAGYEQYF. The CDR3 DNA follows: TGTGCCAGCAGCCCCTGGGGGGCTGGGTACGAGCAGTACTTC.

This clonotype showed up many times. The chain combines TRBV18 with TRBJ2-5, with 8 bases identical to TRBD2. Unmatched junction bases numbered 4, after V lost 0 bases and J lost 4 bases. The CDR3 is 15 residues long. The germline V gene encodes CDR1 KGHSH and CDR2 LQKENI. The CDR3 sequence is CASSPPSSGRETQYF. The CDR3, as DNA: TGTGCCAGCTCACCACCGTCCAGCGGGAGAGAGACCCAGTACTTC.

The chain couples TRBV6-1 to TRBJ2-7, with D possibly matching TRBD2 (6 bases). CDR3 length: 14 amino acids. Germline assignment: CDR1 MNHNS and CDR2 SASEGT. V lost 7 bases, J lost 2 bases, and 15 bases lay in between. In DNA, the CDR3 is TGTGCCAGCACCCAAGGAGGGCCTCCCTACGAGCAGTACTTC. Protein product: CASTQGGPPYEQYF.

The V call is TRBV19, the J call TRBJ1-4; D ambiguous. Germline CDR1 and CDR2: LNHDA and SQIVND (reference sequence). This CDR3 is built from 13 residues. V lost 5 bases, J lost 7 bases, and 11 bases lay in between. CDR3: CASSPPWGEKLFF. CDR3 DNA: TGTGCCAGTAGTCCTCCTTGGGGTGAAAAACTGTTTTTT.